These 24 T cell receptor beta chains share one sample of origin, sequenced in a study of T cells after yellow fever vaccination. TCRdb analysed the 5' RACE reads with MiXCR anew, one entry per CDR3 protein. The table shows 15,000 or so distinct CDR3 sequences, with 7.3% occurring only once. The sample here was PBMCs, either bulk or a sorted T-cell subset (CD4+, CD8+, memory, or dextramer-sorted; not recorded which), taken on the day of the yellow fever booster vaccination. These receptors came from a man aged 18 to 29 who received the YFV17D yellow fever vaccine.

This clonotype was picked up many times. The chain recombines TRBV7-9 with TRBJ1-5; TRBD1 might be the D (6 bases). Trimming left V 8 bases short and J 0 bases short, with 11 bases between. Germline lookup yields CDR1 SEHNR and CDR2 FQNEAQ (reference sequence). This CDR3 has 14 amino acids. The CDR3, as DNA: TGTGCCAGCTGGTCAGGGGATAGCAATCAGCCCCAGCATTTT. Amino acids: CASWSGDSNQPQHF.

At least ten counts were recorded for this clonotype. This chain links TRBV4-1 with TRBJ1-4; possibly TRBD1 for D (6 bases). V dropped 2 bases and J dropped 0 bases, with 25 bases sitting between them. The germline CDR1 and CDR2 sequences are MGHRA and YSYEKL. The CDR3 length is 21 residues. Written as DNA, the CDR3 is TGCGCCAGCAGCCAATTAGGTTTGCTTCGAGGACAGAGACCAACTAATGAAAAACTGTTTTTT. Its protein product is CASSQLGLLRGQRPTNEKLFF.

This clonotype came up many times. The J gene is TRBJ1-4, the V gene TRBV30; D might be TRBD1 (5 bases). The V gene lost 2 bases and the J gene lost 10 bases, with 14 bases spanning the gap. The CDR3 spans 13 residues. CDR1 and CDR2 (germline): GTSNPN, SVGIG (reference sequence). CDR3 coding DNA: TGTGCCTGGAGTACTGAGGGGCGAGGAAAACTGTTTTTT. This codes for CAWSTEGRGKLFF.

This clonotype was picked up many times. The chain joins TRBV7-6 to TRBJ2-7, with TRBD2 matching 8 bases. This CDR3 is 15 amino acids long. J was trimmed by 7 bases and V by 2 bases; bases with no gene match: 10. Germline V CDR1 and CDR2: SGHVS, FNYEAQ. CDR3 nucleotides: TGTGCCAGCAGCTTACTCGGGGGGGCCCCTGGGGAGCAGTACTTC. As protein: CASSLLGGAPGEQYF.

This clonotype showed up many times. V usage is TRBV5-4 and J usage is TRBJ1-4; 7 bases are shared with TRBD1. V trimming: 4 bases; J trimming: 8 bases; junction bases outside the gene matches: 8. The CDR3 covers 14 residues. Per germline, CDR1 SGHNT and CDR2 YYREEE (reference sequence). CDR3 residues: CASSAGGGEEKLFF. The CDR3 nucleotides are TGTGCCAGCAGCGCCGGAGGGGGCGAAGAAAAACTGTTTTTT.

There are many counts of this clonotype. The rearrangement links TRBV5-4 to TRBJ2-1; a weak D match, TRBD2 (6 bases). This CDR3 has 16 amino acids. The germline gives CDR1 SGHNT, CDR2 YYREEE (reference sequence). Trimming shortened V by 0 bases and J by 1 base, and 11 bases separated the two germline ends. As DNA, the CDR3 is TGTGCCAGCAGCTTGGATCCGGGGACTTCCTACAATGAGCAGTTCTTC. This sequence encodes CASSLDPGTSYNEQFF.

Ten or more counts support this clonotype. The chain is built from TRBV23-1 and TRBJ2-7; 9 bases fit TRBD1. TRBV23-1 qualifies as an ORF whose function is uncertain. V lost 10 bases, J lost 4 bases, and 17 bases stayed unmatched. This CDR3 has 16 residues. The CDR3, as DNA: TGCGCCACCACTCGCGGAGGACAGGGGATGGGATACGAGCAGTACGTC. This gives the protein CATTRGGQGMGYEQYV.

By share, this clonotype ranks as medium-sized (0.01 to 0.1%). The V gene is TRBV3-1, the J gene TRBJ2-7; a weak D match, TRBD1 (6 bases). CDR1 and CDR2 from the germline V gene are LGHDT and YNNKEL (reference sequence). Between the trimmed V and J ends, which lost 3 bases and 7 bases, there was a span of 13 bases. The CDR3 is made up of 13 amino acids. This chain's CDR3 is CASSQQTGGEQYV. The CDR3 nucleotides read TGTGCCAGCAGCCAGCAGACAGGCGGGGAGCAGTACGTC.

This clonotype was seen at least ten times. The rearrangement links TRBV6-2 or TRBV6-3 to TRBJ2-1; perhaps D is TRBD1 or TRBD2 (6 bases each). The CDR3 is made up of 18 amino acids. The germline V and J ends were trimmed by 5 bases and 0 bases, with 20 bases remaining between them. Germline V CDR1 and CDR2: MNHEY, SVGEGT. Written as DNA, the CDR3 is TGTGCCAGCAGTCCCGGGGCCGGGGGCCCCAGCTCCTACAATGAGCAGTTCTTC. It yields the protein CASSPGAGGPSSYNEQFF.

This clonotype was recorded at least ten times. The chain joins TRBV12-3 or TRBV12-4 to TRBJ2-5; D is tentatively TRBD1 or TRBD2 (5 bases each). The V gene lost 5 bases and the J gene lost 5 bases, with 15 bases spanning the gap. The CDR3 covers 14 residues. CDR3 in amino acids: CASSPRVSGETQYF. For the CDR3, the DNA is TGTGCCAGCAGTCCCAGGGTATCGGGGGAGACCCAGTACTTC.

This clonotype was detected only once. This chain joins TRBV6-5 and TRBJ2-2; 10 positions agree with TRBD2. Germline CDR1 reads MNHEY; CDR2 reads SVGAGI. This CDR3 has 16 residues. The V segment lost 6 bases and the J segment 0 bases; nucleotides outside the gene matches: 4. The CDR3 region has the DNA TGTGCCAGCAGCGCCCTAGCGGGAGCGAACACCGGGGAGCTGTTTTTT. It is translated as CASSALAGANTGELFF.

This clonotype was found many times. The chain recombines TRBV2 with TRBJ1-4; D perhaps matches TRBD1 (5 bases). Per the germline V gene, CDR1 is SNHLY and CDR2 is FYNNEI. CDR3 length: 15 amino acids. The V gene lost 1 base and the J gene lost 5 bases, with 11 bases spanning the gap. CDR3 in amino acids: CASSEEMAGNEKLFF. The DNA of the CDR3 is TGTGCCAGCAGTGAAGAGATGGCAGGGAATGAAAAACTGTTTTTT.

This clonotype has more than one count but fewer than ten. This chain connects TRBV5-1 to TRBJ1-2; D is uncertain. V was trimmed by 0 bases and J by 5 bases, leaving 11 bases between them. The CDR3 has 14 amino acids. The germline CDR1 and CDR2 sequences are SGHRS and YFSETQ. The CDR3 here is CASSLEAGGYGYTF. The DNA for the CDR3 is TGCGCCAGCAGCTTGGAGGCAGGCGGTTATGGCTACACCTTC.

This clonotype came up many times. The gene calls are TRBV7-9 and TRBJ1-1; D not certain. Per germline, CDR1 SEHNR and CDR2 FQNEAQ (reference sequence). Trimming shortened V by 4 bases and J by 6 bases, and 9 bases separated the two germline ends. The CDR3 sequence is 12 residues long. This CDR3 reads CASSSSGAEAFF. CDR3 in DNA: TGTGCCAGCAGCTCTTCAGGCGCTGAAGCTTTCTTT. The full variable domain, its missing parts supplied by reference TRBV7-9 and TRBJ1-1, is DTGVSQNPRHKITKRGQNVTFRCDPISEHNRLYWYRQTLGQGPEFLTYFQNEAQLEKSRLLSDRFSAERPKGSFSTLEIQRTEQGDSAMYLCASSSSGAEAFFGQGTRLTVV.

This clonotype was found many times. The gene calls are TRBV7-8 and TRBJ2-7; possibly TRBD1 or TRBD2 for D (7 bases each). The V end lost 3 bases, the J end lost 4 bases, and 13 bases lay between the germline ends. From germline, CDR1 is SGHVS and CDR2 FQNEAQ. The CDR3 covers 14 residues. The CDR3 region is CASSFQGGRYEQYF. CDR3 DNA sequence: TGTGCCAGCAGCTTTCAGGGGGGGCGGTACGAGCAGTACTTC.

This clonotype was observed at least ten times. This sequence joins TRBV6-5 and TRBJ1-5; 9 bases line up with TRBD1. CDR3 length: 14 amino acids. In germline, CDR1 is MNHEY, CDR2 SVGAGI. J lost 6 bases, V lost 6 bases, and 6 bases had no gene match. CDR3 sequence: CASSRDRVSQPQHF. Here the CDR3 DNA reads TGTGCCAGCAGCCGGGACAGGGTAAGTCAGCCCCAGCATTTT.

This clonotype has a count of ten or more. Germline and junction disagree at one end, which may indicate a read error. The J gene is TRBJ1-1, the V gene TRBV6-5; D unclear. The CDR3 covers 14 residues. Germline V gene lookup returns CDR1 MNHEY and CDR2 SVGAGI. This CDR3 reads CASSSSPSSRHSLF. The CDR3 coding sequence is TGTGCCAGCAGTTCCTCCCCCAGTAGCCGACACTCCCTCTTT.

This clonotype was counted ten times or more. The chain has TRBV6-2 or TRBV6-3 and TRBJ1-6; D may be TRBD1 (5 bases). In germline, CDR1 is MNHEY, CDR2 SVGEGT. V was trimmed by 6 bases and J by 3 bases, leaving 18 bases between them. CDR3 length: 17 residues. The CDR3 region is CASSRNRDGRYNSPLHF. In DNA form, the CDR3 reads TGTGCCAGCAGCCGAAATCGGGACGGACGCTATAATTCACCCCTCCACTTT.

The sample holds many counts of this clonotype. In DNA form, the CDR3 reads TGTGCCAGCAGGGGGACTAAAAACAATGAGCAGTTCTTC. This gives the protein CASRGTKNNEQFF. The rearrangement uses TRBV7-6 and TRBJ2-1; 7 bases align to TRBD2. Germline-derived CDR1 and CDR2 are SGHVS and FNYEAQ. The CDR3 extends over 13 amino acids. With 6 bases clipped from V and 5 bases from J, the junction kept 4 bases outside the gene matches.

This clonotype has a count of ten or more. The chain uses TRBV7-2 and TRBJ2-7, with TRBD2 matching 7 bases. Germline V lookup: CDR1 SGHTA, CDR2 FQGNSA. The V and J ends lost 4 bases and 4 bases, in that order; junction bases with no gene match: 10. The CDR3 spans 15 residues. CDR3 sequence: CASSYEGGGNYEQYF. As DNA, the CDR3 is TGTGCCAGCAGCTACGAGGGCGGGGGAAATTACGAGCAGTACTTC.

This clonotype was detected ten times or more. CDR3 sequence reads: CASSYGRNTGELFF. The CDR3, as DNA: TGTGCCAGCAGTTACGGGAGGAACACCGGGGAGCTGTTTTTT. This sequence joins TRBV6-2 or TRBV6-3 and TRBJ2-2; D may be TRBD2 (5 bases). Trimming pared 2 bases from V and 1 base from J, leaving 5 bases between. The germline V gene has CDR1 MNHEY and CDR2 SVGEGT. This CDR3 has 14 residues.

Many counts were recorded for this clonotype. CDR3 nucleotide sequence: TGCGCCAGCAGCAGGGAGATGAACACTGAAGCTTTCTTT. This gives the protein CASSREMNTEAFF. The rearrangement links TRBV23-1 to TRBJ1-1; the D gene is possibly TRBD1 (5 bases). TRBV23-1 is given ORF status, its function remaining uncertain. The germline V and J ends were trimmed by 6 bases and 0 bases, with 8 bases remaining between them. The CDR3 is 13 residues long.

In this sample, this clonotype turned up many times. V usage is TRBV9 and J usage is TRBJ1-2, with D tentatively TRBD1 (6 bases). V was trimmed by 5 bases and J by 4 bases, leaving 18 bases between them. CDR1 and CDR2 from the germline V gene are SGDLS and YYNGEE. The CDR3 extends over 15 amino acids. CDR3 DNA sequence: TGTGCCAGCAGTCCGCTTTCGGCGGACAGCTATGGCTACACCTTC. Amino acid sequence: CASSPLSADSYGYTF.

This clonotype has ten or more counts. The rearrangement joins TRBV7-2 to TRBJ1-2, with 9 bases that match TRBD1. The CDR3 has 14 residues. V lost 5 bases to trimming and J lost 7 bases; unmatched junction nucleotides: 8. From germline, CDR1 is SGHTA and CDR2 FQGNSA. The CDR3 here is CASSLNRGLSGYTF. In DNA, the CDR3 is TGTGCCAGCAGCCTGAACAGGGGGCTAAGTGGCTACACCTTC.